The subject of this entry is one T cell receptor (beta chain). The authors ran a second PCR of 7 to 11 cycles using a sample-barcoded 5' primer and a J-beta primer mix. MiXCR was run by TCRdb on the 5' RACE reads, yielding one entry per CDR3 protein. The repertoire holds 720,000 or so distinct CDR3 sequences, roughly 43% seen once, with about 32% in the top ten. The entry originates in a study of blood T cells in healthy people across ages. CDR1 and CDR2 (germline): MNHNS, SASEGT. Germline trimming cut 6 bases from V and 4 bases from J; bases unmatched to any gene: 8. The CDR3 is made up of 14 amino acids.

The TCR sequence derives from a man older than 75 in good health. The genes are TRBV6-1 and TRBJ1-1, with 7 bases that match TRBD1. The sequenced sample consisted of blood. Here the CDR3 DNA reads TGTGCCAGCAGGATGGAGGGGGCGCTCACTGAAGCTTTCTTT. Amino acid sequence: CASRMEGALTEAFF.